This is a list of T cell receptor beta chains from one sample in a study of blood T cell repertoires in COVID-19. The method was immunoSEQ multiplex PCR; TCRdb's version includes in-frame clones alone and lacks a portion of them. The sample lists roughly 400,000 clones; more than 70% were seen once. Sequencing input: PBMCs or T cells enriched from blood (not recorded which). The source is a woman aged 18-29 years who had been exposed to COVID-19. Each CDR3 is given with its conserved first and last residue. A D gene is named only where the DNA matches it firmly. Clone size is not always given. Where it is, it says once, few, many or a class for expanded clones.

d_call: NA
j_call: TRBJ1-5
clone_size: NA
v_call: TRBV28
cdr3_nt: TGTGCCAGCGCTAGAAATGGGGGGTACGGCAATCAGCCCCAGCATTTT
cdr3_aa: CASARNGGYGNQPQHF

d_call: TRBD2
j_call: TRBJ2-1
clone_size: NA
v_call: TRBV7-9
cdr3_nt: TGTGCCAGCAGCTTCGGGGGGACCTCCTACAATGAGCAGTTCTTC
cdr3_aa: CASSFGGTSYNEQFF

d_call: NA
j_call: TRBJ1-1
clone_size: NA
v_call: TRBV9
cdr3_nt: TGTGCCAGCAGCGCGACGGGCACTGAAGCTTTCTTT
cdr3_aa: CASSATGTEAFF

d_call: NA
j_call: TRBJ2-7
clone_size: NA
v_call: TRBV3-1/TRBV3-2
cdr3_nt: TGTGCCAGCAGCCAAGTGGTTCCGGACGAGCAGTACTTC
cdr3_aa: CASSQVVPDEQYF

d_call: TRBD1
j_call: TRBJ2-2
clone_size: NA
v_call: TRBV7-3
cdr3_nt: TGTGCCAGCAGTCCCGACAGGGACACCGGGGAGCTGTTTTTT
cdr3_aa: CASSPDRDTGELFF

d_call: TRBD1
j_call: TRBJ1-6
clone_size: NA
v_call: TRBV28
cdr3_nt: TGTGCCAGCAGCCGCCTGGACCGGGGACAGGGTGATAATTCACCCCTCCACTTT
cdr3_aa: CASSRLDRGQGDNSPLHF

d_call: NA
j_call: TRBJ1-4
clone_size: few
v_call: TRBV19
cdr3_nt: TGTGCCAGTAGTCAGTGGGGACAACCAACTAATGAAAAACTGTTTTTT
cdr3_aa: CASSQWGQPTNEKLFF

d_call: NA
j_call: TRBJ2-7
clone_size: NA
v_call: TRBV28
cdr3_nt: TGTGCCAGCAACCTGGCGGGACCCTACGAGCAGTACTTC
cdr3_aa: CASNLAGPYEQYF

d_call: NA
j_call: TRBJ2-7
clone_size: NA
v_call: TRBV28
cdr3_nt: TGTGCCAGCAGACCCCAGGGCTACTACGAGCAGTACTTC
cdr3_aa: CASRPQGYYEQYF

d_call: NA
j_call: TRBJ1-2
clone_size: NA
v_call: TRBV29-1
cdr3_nt: TGCAGCGTTGTTTCCGCTAACTATGGCTACACCTTC
cdr3_aa: CSVVSANYGYTF

d_call: NA
j_call: TRBJ1-2
clone_size: once
v_call: TRBV5-1
cdr3_nt: TGCGCCAGCAGCTCGGGACTGCGAGACGGCTACACCTTC
cdr3_aa: CASSSGLRDGYTF

d_call: NA
j_call: TRBJ1-5
clone_size: NA
v_call: TRBV6-2/TRBV6-3
cdr3_nt: TGTGCCAGCAGCCCTCTCGTGACAGGTTATAGCAATCAGCCCCAGCATTTT
cdr3_aa: CASSPLVTGYSNQPQHF

d_call: NA
j_call: TRBJ2-1
clone_size: NA
v_call: TRBV4-3
cdr3_nt: TGCGCCAGCAGCCAACAGACAGCGTACAATGAGCAGTTCTTC
cdr3_aa: CASSQQTAYNEQFF

d_call: NA
j_call: TRBJ2-7
clone_size: NA
v_call: TRBV5-1
cdr3_nt: TGCGCCAGCAGCTTGGCCACGGGATGGGAATACGAGCAGTACTTC
cdr3_aa: CASSLATGWEYEQYF

d_call: TRBD2
j_call: TRBJ2-1
clone_size: NA
v_call: TRBV4-3
cdr3_nt: TGCGCCAGCAGCCCAGGGACTAGCTCCCCCAATGAGCAGTTCTTC
cdr3_aa: CASSPGTSSPNEQFF

d_call: NA
j_call: TRBJ2-7
clone_size: NA
v_call: TRBV28
cdr3_nt: TGTGCCAGCAGTTTCCTCGCAGGTAACTACGAGCAGTACTTC
cdr3_aa: CASSFLAGNYEQYF

d_call: TRBD2
j_call: TRBJ2-1
clone_size: NA
v_call: TRBV5-4
cdr3_nt: TGTGCCAGCAGCTTGGGGCCTAGCGGTCCCGAGTACAATGAGCAGTTCTTC
cdr3_aa: CASSLGPSGPEYNEQFF

d_call: NA
j_call: TRBJ1-1
clone_size: few
v_call: TRBV6-2/TRBV6-3
cdr3_nt: TGTGCCAGCAGTCGAGGGAGCTCCTTGAACACTGAAGCTTTCTTT
cdr3_aa: CASSRGSSLNTEAFF

d_call: TRBD1
j_call: TRBJ2-7
clone_size: NA
v_call: TRBV9
cdr3_nt: TGTGCCAGCAGCCCAAGACAGGGGGCGATTTACGAGCAGTACTTC
cdr3_aa: CASSPRQGAIYEQYF

d_call: TRBD1
j_call: TRBJ1-5
clone_size: NA
v_call: TRBV27
cdr3_nt: TGTGCCAGCAGTTCGACGGGACAGGGTAGTCAGCCCCAGCATTTT
cdr3_aa: CASSSTGQGSQPQHF

d_call: TRBD2
j_call: TRBJ2-1
clone_size: few
v_call: TRBV14
cdr3_nt: TGTGCCAGCAGCCCGCGCCTCGGGACTAGCGGGGGACTATCCTACAATGAGCAGTTCTTC
cdr3_aa: CASSPRLGTSGGLSYNEQFF

d_call: TRBD1
j_call: TRBJ1-5
clone_size: few
v_call: TRBV19
cdr3_nt: TGTGCCAGTAGTGGAGCGACAGGGCTTAATCAGCCCCAGCATTTT
cdr3_aa: CASSGATGLNQPQHF

d_call: TRBD1
j_call: TRBJ1-2
clone_size: NA
v_call: TRBV3-1/TRBV3-2
cdr3_nt: TGTGCCAGCAGCTCCTCAGGGGGCGACTATGGCTACACCTTC
cdr3_aa: CASSSSGGDYGYTF

d_call: TRBD1
j_call: TRBJ1-2
clone_size: once
v_call: TRBV27
cdr3_nt: TGTGCCAGCAGTCCGGGACAGGGGGCTCGGTATGGCTACACCTTC
cdr3_aa: CASSPGQGARYGYTF

d_call: TRBD1
j_call: TRBJ2-7
clone_size: once
v_call: TRBV28
cdr3_nt: TGTGCCAGCAGCCCCTTGGGACAGGGTAAGGGCTACGAGCAGTACTTC
cdr3_aa: CASSPLGQGKGYEQYF

d_call: NA
j_call: TRBJ2-1
clone_size: once
v_call: TRBV9
cdr3_nt: TGTGCCTCCATCCCCGGTGAGCAGTTCTTC
cdr3_aa: CASIPGEQFF

d_call: TRBD2
j_call: TRBJ2-1
clone_size: NA
v_call: TRBV11-3
cdr3_nt: TGTGCCAGCAGCTTGTCCGTTTTAGGACTAGGGTACAATGAGCAGTTCTTC
cdr3_aa: CASSLSVLGLGYNEQFF

d_call: TRBD1
j_call: TRBJ1-5
clone_size: NA
v_call: TRBV6-5
cdr3_nt: TGTGCCAGCAGCTACAGGGGATCTCAGCCCCAGCATTTT
cdr3_aa: CASSYRGSQPQHF

d_call: TRBD1
j_call: TRBJ1-6
clone_size: NA
v_call: TRBV7-9
cdr3_nt: TGTGCCAGCAGTCCAGGACAGGGGCCCCTCCACTTT
cdr3_aa: CASSPGQGPLHF

d_call: NA
j_call: TRBJ1-1
clone_size: NA
v_call: TRBV18
cdr3_nt: TGTGCCAGCTCACCAAGGGCAGGGGTGAAAACTGAAGCTTTCTTT
cdr3_aa: CASSPRAGVKTEAFF

d_call: TRBD1
j_call: TRBJ2-7
clone_size: NA
v_call: TRBV29-1
cdr3_nt: TGCAGCGTAATGGACAGGGCCTCCTACGAGCAGTACTTC
cdr3_aa: CSVMDRASYEQYF

d_call: TRBD1
j_call: TRBJ1-2
clone_size: NA
v_call: TRBV28
cdr3_nt: TGTGCCAGCTGGGACAGGGGGCCTGATGGCTACACCTTC
cdr3_aa: CASWDRGPDGYTF

d_call: NA
j_call: TRBJ1-4
clone_size: NA
v_call: TRBV29-1
cdr3_nt: TGCAGCGCCCTACAGGGAGCACTGTTTTTT
cdr3_aa: CSALQGALFF

d_call: TRBD1
j_call: TRBJ2-6
clone_size: NA
v_call: TRBV18
cdr3_nt: TGTGCCAGCTCTCCCAGGACAGGGGGCCCTGGGGCCAACGTCCTGACTTTC
cdr3_aa: CASSPRTGGPGANVLTF

d_call: NA
j_call: TRBJ1-1
clone_size: once
v_call: TRBV6-6
cdr3_nt: TGTGCCAGCGGTAGGACAGCTAACACTGAAGCTTTCTTT
cdr3_aa: CASGRTANTEAFF

d_call: TRBD1
j_call: TRBJ1-5
clone_size: NA
v_call: TRBV7-2
cdr3_nt: TGTGCCAGCAGTCAAGGGGGCAGCAATCAGCCCCAGCATTTT
cdr3_aa: CASSQGGSNQPQHF

d_call: NA
j_call: TRBJ2-6
clone_size: NA
v_call: TRBV2
cdr3_nt: TGTGCCAGCAGTGAAACTCCAATTAACGCGGGGCTTGGGGCCAACGTCCTGACTTTC
cdr3_aa: CASSETPINAGLGANVLTF

d_call: NA
j_call: TRBJ1-2
clone_size: NA
v_call: TRBV6-5
cdr3_nt: TGTGCCAGCCAGGGCCCTGTGGATGGCTACACCTTC
cdr3_aa: CASQGPVDGYTF

d_call: TRBD2
j_call: TRBJ2-1
clone_size: NA
v_call: TRBV9
cdr3_nt: TGTGCCAGCAGCGTCATAGCGGGGGGGGGCAATGAGCAGTTCTTC
cdr3_aa: CASSVIAGGGNEQFF

d_call: NA
j_call: TRBJ1-5
clone_size: few
v_call: TRBV29-1
cdr3_nt: TGCAGCGTGGGTCGAGGGCCAGGTCAGCCCCAGCATTTT
cdr3_aa: CSVGRGPGQPQHF